Described below is a single T cell receptor (beta chain) sequence and its context. Its antigen is unidentified. Other DNA sequences of this sample code for an identical CDR3. The data are from a study of Ad26.COV2.S vaccination and SARS-CoV-2 variants. For the study at large: Participants got Ad26.COV2.S intramuscularly, once or twice 56 days apart. Study outcomes and limitations: Substantial response breadth was reportedly seen for spike-specific CD8+ and CD4+ T cells after vaccination.

CDR1 and CDR2 from the germline V gene are SGHRS and YFSETQ. The CDR3 covers 15 residues. Trimming removed 0 bases from V and 1 base from J, with 10 bases in between. The protocol was immunoSEQ multiplex PCR, while the TCRdb copy is restricted to in-frame clones and leaves out a portion. The data hold 350,000 to 500,000 clones, with 89% observed a single time. Noted treatment: over 15 received Ad26.COV2.S at low or high dose, single or two shots; 5 received placebo; per-sample allocation not given. Sampling happened 63 days after the first vaccine or placebo injection. Donation was by an adult aged 18-55 years who was in Boston. This vaccine is an Ad26 vector that expresses the Wuhan-strain SARS-CoV-2 spike.

The rearrangement uses TRBV5-1 and TRBJ1-1, with D maybe TRBD1 (5 bases). This TCR derives from a person between 18 and 65 years old who received the Ad26.COV2.S COVID-19 vaccine or a placebo. Sequencing was performed on peripheral blood, taken in a trial of Ad26.COV2.S vaccine versus placebo. CDR3 DNA: TGCGCCAGCAGCTTGGGGGGGTTTCGGAACACTGAAGCTTTCTTT. It specifies CASSLGGFRNTEAFF.